These 8 T cell receptor beta chains were sequenced from one sample in a study of blood T cell repertoires in COVID-19 (dated by TCRdb to 2020 to 2021). Libraries came from the immunoSEQ multiplex PCR assay. TCRdb provides this immuneACCESS table in a form limited to in-frame rearrangements. Some clones are lacking; in checked studies, under half of them reflect an unresolved V gene, and why the rest are absent is not known. The sample has some 300,000 clones on record, less than 90% of them singletons. The ten largest clones take up around 13% of the sample. Sequenced material: peripheral blood. All receptors come from an older woman with COVID-19, enrolled during active disease.

This clone was counted a few times. The sample holds other DNA sequences that translate to the same CDR3. The chain is built from TRBV7-2 and TRBJ1-2; 8 bases map to TRBD1. There are 14 residues in the CDR3. The germline CDR1 and CDR2 sequences are SGHTA and FQGNSA. V trimming: 3 bases; J trimming: 5 bases; junction bases outside the gene matches: 5. Here the CDR3 reads CASSFGTGGYGYTF. In DNA, the CDR3 is TGTGCCAGCAGCTTCGGGACAGGAGGATATGGCTACACCTTC.

CDR3 sequence (DNA): TGTGCCAGCAGCCAAGAGGGACAGGGAGCTTCACCCCTCCACTTT. It codes for CASSQEGQGASPLHF. V and J are TRBV14 and TRBJ1-6, with TRBD1 identical over 9 bases. The V and J ends lost 0 bases and 9 bases, in that order; junction bases with no gene match: 3. This CDR3 is built from 15 residues. Germline V gene sequence: CDR1 SGHDN, CDR2 FVKESK.

The chain recombines TRBV7-9 with TRBJ1-1; D is uncertain. Germline loops: CDR1 SEHNR, CDR2 FQNEAQ (reference sequence). Trimming took off 4 bases at V and 1 base at J, with 13 bases between the two ends. The CDR3 loop spans 15 amino acids. The CDR3 DNA reads TGTGCCAGCAGCTCACGCACCGGGAAGAACACTGAAGCTTTCTTT. Its translation is CASSSRTGKNTEAFF.

This clone was recorded a few times. Other DNA sequences from this sample encode an identical CDR3 as well. The chain is built from TRBV7-9 and TRBJ2-7; 9 nucleotides line up with TRBD2. The CDR3 has 13 residues. With V trimmed by 3 bases and J by 4 bases, 1 base remained unmatched. Germline assignment: CDR1 SEHNR and CDR2 FQNEAQ (reference sequence). The CDR3 loop is CASSFLAGYEQYF. The CDR3 bases are TGTGCCAGCAGCTTCCTAGCGGGGTACGAGCAGTACTTC.

This clone appeared once. J is TRBJ1-2 and V is TRBV5-4, with 7 nucleotides matching TRBD1. Looked up from germline, CDR1 is SGHNT and CDR2 is YYREEE (reference sequence). This CDR3 is built from 14 residues. Losses at the gene ends were 7 bases for V and 8 bases for J; bases not matched to a gene: 14. In nucleotides, the CDR3 is TGTGCCAGCGTCAAGGGGACAGAGCTAGGGGGCTACACCTTC. Its protein product is CASVKGTELGGYTF.

The chain links TRBV6-5 to TRBJ2-1; 8 bases are shared with TRBD2. The CDR3 contains 14 residues. V shed 7 bases and J 4 bases; nucleotides not matched to a gene: 6. The V gene's germline CDR1 is MNHEY and CDR2 SVGAGI. In DNA, the CDR3 is TGTGCCAGCACCCTCAGCGGGGGTTACAATGAGCAGTTCTTC. This sequence encodes CASTLSGGYNEQFF.

This clone was seen just once. V gene TRBV10-3 combines with J gene TRBJ2-7, with 7 bases fitting TRBD1. The germline CDR1 and CDR2 sequences are ENHRY and SYGVKD. The CDR3 spans 15 residues. V dropped 2 bases and J dropped 3; count of bases not matched to a gene: 7. The CDR3 is CAISEAAGGYYEQYF. Written as DNA, the CDR3 is TGTGCCATCAGTGAGGCGGCAGGGGGTTACTACGAGCAGTACTTC.

The genes are TRBV3-1 (or the pseudogene TRBV3-2) and TRBJ1-2; 9 bases map to TRBD1. CDR3 length equals 16 residues. V lost 1 base to trimming and J lost 8 bases; unmatched junction nucleotides: 11. CDR1 is LGHDT and CDR2 is YNNKEL in the germline V gene (reference sequence). The chain's CDR3 is CASSQGLQGAGWGYTF. The CDR3 coding sequence is TGTGCCAGCAGCCAAGGATTACAGGGGGCGGGCTGGGGCTACACCTTC.